These 18 T cell receptor beta chains originate from one sample sequenced in a study of CD8+ T cells in alopecia areata. The sequencing template was cDNA reverse transcribed from extracted RNA. Using immunoSEQ multiplex PCR, the repertoire was profiled, and TCRdb retains in-frame clones only, with some absent. The sample holds hundreds of thousands of clones, roughly two thirds seen once. Sequenced here: CD4+ T cells sorted from blood, sampled at week 0. These TCRs come from a human donor with alopecia areata.

This clone showed up just once. For the CDR3, the DNA is TGTGCCAGCACCCCTTTAGAGCGGGTGAGCACAGATACGCAGTATTTT. It encodes CASTPLERVSTDTQYF. The chain recombines TRBV27 with TRBJ2-3; TRBD2 is a possible D gene (6 bases). Germline assignment: CDR1 MNHEY and CDR2 SMNVEV (reference sequence). The CDR3 runs 16 residues. Trimming stripped 7 bases from V and 0 bases from J, with 17 bases between.

In its sample, this clone was seen a few times. The chain carries TRBV5-1 and TRBJ2-5, with D tentatively TRBD1 or TRBD2 (5 bases each). V lost 4 bases, J lost 5 bases, and 9 bases lay in between. CDR3 size: 12 residues. The germline V gene has CDR1 SGHRS and CDR2 YFSETQ. The CDR3 DNA reads as TGCGCCAGCAGCGGGACGATCGAGACCCAGTACTTC. Its translation: CASSGTIETQYF.

To note about this clone: Other DNA sequences of this sample code for an identical CDR3. The gene calls are TRBV7-2 and TRBJ2-1; TRBD1 or TRBD2 may be the D gene (6 bases each). V shed 0 bases and J shed 4 bases, with 10 bases lying between them. Germline V lookup: CDR1 SGHTA, CDR2 FQGNSA. This CDR3 comprises 15 residues. Written as DNA, the CDR3 is TGTGCCAGCAGCTTAGCGGGGGGCACATACAATGAGCAGTTCTTC. Translated, it gives CASSLAGGTYNEQFF.

This chain links TRBV30 with TRBJ1-5; D ambiguous. This CDR3 spans 13 amino acids. From germline, CDR1 is GTSNPN and CDR2 SVGIG (reference sequence). Trimming left V 0 bases short and J 4 bases short, with 7 bases between. CDR3 DNA sequence: TGTGCCTGGAGTGTAAGGCCGAATCAGCCCCAGCATTTT. This gives the protein CAWSVRPNQPQHF.

The chain couples TRBV5-5 to TRBJ2-5; a weak D match, TRBD1 (5 bases). CDR1 and CDR2 (germline): SGHKS, YYEKEE (reference sequence). This CDR3 is 14 amino acids long. Trimming shortened V by 0 bases and J by 2 bases, and 8 bases separated the two germline ends. The CDR3 loop is CASSLGRAQETQYF. The CDR3 DNA reads TGTGCCAGCAGCTTGGGCAGGGCACAAGAGACCCAGTACTTC.

The rearrangement uses TRBV19 and TRBJ2-4; D gene uncertain. Trimming left V 5 bases short and J 2 bases short, with 4 bases between. Germline CDR1 and CDR2: LNHDA and SQIVND (reference sequence). This CDR3 contains 12 residues. CDR3 amino acids: CASSLTKNIQYF. CDR3 DNA: TGTGCCAGTAGTTTGACCAAAAACATTCAGTACTTC.

The chain combines TRBV4-3 with TRBJ1-1; D remains unclear. CDR1 and CDR2 from the germline V gene are LGHNA and YSLEER. V gave up 0 bases and J gave up 7 bases, with 6 bases separating them. The CDR3 loop spans 12 amino acids. CDR3 sequence reads: CASSQDGYEAFF. The DNA for the CDR3 is TGCGCCAGCAGCCAAGATGGGTATGAAGCTTTCTTT.

The chain has TRBV7-9 and TRBJ2-7; the D is unclear. This CDR3 spans 12 amino acids. Germline CDR1 reads SEHNR; CDR2 reads FQNEAQ (reference sequence). V gave up 4 bases and J gave up 3 bases, with 7 bases separating them. The CDR3 DNA follows: TGTGCCAGCAGCTCGTGGGGCTACGAGCAGTACTTC. Its translation: CASSSWGYEQYF.

The V call is TRBV27, the J call TRBJ2-4; D call uncertain. CDR3 length equals 14 residues. Germline CDR1 MNHEY, CDR2 SMNVEV (reference sequence). V was pared by 3 bases and J by 0 bases, with 6 bases between. CDR3 nucleotide sequence: TGTGCCAGCAGTTTGAATCTAGCCAAAAACATTCAGTACTTC. It yields the protein CASSLNLAKNIQYF.

The chain carries TRBV25-1 and TRBJ2-2; D may match TRBD1 or TRBD2 (6 bases each). Deletions cut 6 bases from V and 4 bases from J, with 15 bases between. Per germline, CDR1 MGHDK and CDR2 SYGVNS. This CDR3 is built from 15 residues. The CDR3 bases are TGTGCCAGCAGCCGGGGGCGCGTAGGCACCGGGGAGCTGTTTTTT. Protein sequence: CASSRGRVGTGELFF.

This chain uses TRBV4-1 with TRBJ1-2; D is perhaps TRBD1 (5 bases). This CDR3 is built from 19 residues. CDR1 and CDR2 from the germline V gene are MGHRA and YSYEKL. Deletions cut 0 bases from V and 0 bases from J, with 20 bases between. CDR3 region: CASSQDRLVRAGANYGYTF. The CDR3 nucleotides are TGCGCCAGCAGCCAAGATCGGTTGGTCAGGGCGGGAGCTAACTATGGCTACACCTTC.

The gene calls are TRBV18 and TRBJ2-7; D tentatively reads TRBD1 or TRBD2 (6 bases each). This CDR3 comprises 13 residues. Germline CDR1 is KGHSH and CDR2 is LQKENI. V was clipped by 4 bases and J by 7 bases, with 14 bases between them. CDR3 coding DNA: TGTGCCAGCTCACAGGGGGGTCTGGCGGAGCAGTACTTC. Amino acid sequence: CASSQGGLAEQYF.

The V and J genes are TRBV27 and TRBJ2-2; D uncertain. Germline V gene sequence: CDR1 MNHEY, CDR2 SMNVEV (reference sequence). This CDR3 region has 14 residues. V was trimmed by 4 bases and J by 1 base, leaving 7 bases between them. The CDR3 bases are TGTGCCAGCAGTTGGGGAAAGAACACCGGGGAGCTGTTTTTT. Encoded protein: CASSWGKNTGELFF.

The chain recombines TRBV5-1 with TRBJ1-2; D uncertain. The V and J ends lost 4 bases and 2 bases respectively, with 9 bases between them. The CDR3 contains 13 residues. CDR1 and CDR2 from the germline V gene are SGHRS and YFSETQ. DNA for the CDR3: TGCGCCAGCAGCACGGGAGGAAACTATGGCTACACCTTC. This codes for CASSTGGNYGYTF.

The chain employs TRBV29-1 and TRBJ2-7; the D is unclear. Germline loops: CDR1 SQVTM, CDR2 ANQGSEA. Trimming took 3 bases from V and 0 from J, leaving 12 bases between them. There are 14 residues in the CDR3. CDR3 residues: CSVDRRRSSYEQYF. The CDR3 nucleotides read TGCAGCGTTGACAGGCGTAGAAGCTCCTACGAGCAGTACTTC.

DNA for the CDR3: TGCGCCAGCAGTGGACAGGGGGAGACCCAGTACTTC. Its translation: CASSGQGETQYF. This chain connects TRBV5-1 to TRBJ2-5; 9 bases line up with TRBD1. The CDR3 has 12 amino acids. J was trimmed by 5 bases and V by 5 bases; bases with no gene match: 1. In germline, CDR1 is SGHRS, CDR2 YFSETQ.

V gene TRBV7-2 combines with J gene TRBJ2-4; unclear D gene. The CDR3 length is 14 residues. Trimming shortened V by 1 base and J by 6 bases, and 10 bases separated the two germline ends. Germline V gene lookup returns CDR1 SGHTA and CDR2 FQGNSA. CDR3 in DNA: TGTGCCAGCAGCTTAGTTCCAGGTTTAAACATTCAGTACTTC. Amino acids: CASSLVPGLNIQYF.

This chain uses TRBV5-8 with TRBJ2-1; D gene uncertain. Deletions cut 0 bases from V and 5 bases from J, with 6 bases between. CDR1 and CDR2 from the germline V gene are SGHTS and YDEGEE. The CDR3 is 13 amino acids. The DNA of the CDR3 is TGTGCCAGCAGCTTGGGGCCCAACAATGAGCAGTTCTTC. This translates into CASSLGPNNEQFF.